The 23 T cell receptor beta chains below all came from one sample that was sequenced in a study of shared T cell receptors in the human thymus. Sequencing used immunoSEQ multiplex PCR; TCRdb keeps in-frame clones, though not all of them. The data contain about 500,000 clones, 70% to 80% of them seen just once; the ten biggest clones take up more than 0.01%. This sample was shared with a second study, whose subject was human thymus T cells.

Sequencing was done on a sample of thymocytes. The receptor source for this set is a boy less than two years old with a congenital heart defect.

The chain has TRBV27 and TRBJ2-2, with TRBD2 matching over 11 bases. There are 18 residues in the CDR3. Germline CDR1 reads MNHEY; CDR2 reads SMNVEV (reference sequence). With V trimmed by 8 bases and J by 1 base, 12 bases remained unmatched. This CDR3 reads CASGPGLAGMRNTGELFF. In nucleotides, the CDR3 is TGTGCCAGCGGGCCAGGACTAGCGGGTATGAGGAACACCGGGGAGCTGTTTTTT.

The CDR3 DNA reads TGTGCCAGCAGAGTGGGACAGGGAGAATACGAGCAGTACTTC. This encodes CASRVGQGEYEQYF. The V and J genes are TRBV5-5 and TRBJ2-7; the match to TRBD1 covers 9 bases. With 5 bases clipped from V and 4 bases from J, the junction kept 7 bases outside the gene matches. The CDR3 runs to 14 residues. Germline CDR1 reads SGHKS; CDR2 reads YYEKEE (reference sequence).

The genes are TRBV15 and TRBJ2-5, with TRBD2 matching over 13 bases. Germline V lookup: CDR1 LNHNV, CDR2 YYDKDF (reference sequence). J was trimmed by 4 bases and V by 0 bases; bases with no gene match: 2. The CDR3 is 16 residues long. The CDR3 DNA reads TGTGCCACCAGCAGAGATACTAGCGGGGGGGGAGAGACCCAGTACTTC. Translation gives CATSRDTSGGGETQYF.

The chain joins TRBV7-8 to TRBJ2-7; D is perhaps TRBD1 (8 bases). This CDR3 region has 18 residues. The V gene's germline CDR1 is SGHVS and CDR2 FQNEAQ. V dropped 7 bases and J dropped 2 bases, with 27 bases sitting between them. CDR3 loop: CASTSDRGRGREAYEQYF. The CDR3 DNA reads TGTGCCAGCACCAGTGACAGGGGAAGAGGTCGGGAGGCCTACGAGCAGTACTTC.

V and J are TRBV21-1 and TRBJ2-3; the table's D call, TRBD1, has no DNA check behind it. TRBV21-1 is labeled a pseudogene. This CDR3 has 16 amino acids. The CDR3 DNA follows: TGTGCCAGCAGCAAACAGGGGAGAGAGCTCACAGATACGCAGTATTTT. Translating gives CASSKQGRELTDTQYF.

This clone has a handful of counts. This chain connects TRBV2 to TRBJ2-7, with 7 bases aligning to TRBD1. Germline assignment: CDR1 SNHLY and CDR2 FYNNEI. V was clipped by 8 bases and J by 3 bases; unmatched bases: 10. CDR3 length: 14 residues. CDR3 sequence (DNA): TGTGCCAGCCATTCGGACAGGTCCTACTACGAGCAGTACTTC. Its protein product is CASHSDRSYYEQYF.

V and J are TRBV11-2 and TRBJ2-1; 16 bases are shared with TRBD2. From germline, CDR1 is SGHAT and CDR2 FQNNGV. The CDR3 loop spans 19 amino acids. V shed 0 bases, J shed 8 bases, and the junction held 10 bases outside the gene matches. The CDR3 spells CASSLDVGTSGRASHEQFF. The CDR3 DNA sequence: TGTGCCAGCAGCTTAGACGTGGGGACTAGCGGGAGGGCCAGCCATGAGCAGTTCTTC. Full variable domain (missing parts from reference TRBV11-2 and TRBJ2-1): EAGVAQSPRYKIIEKRQSVAFWCNPISGHATLYWYQQILGQGPKLLIQFQNNGVVDDSQLPKDRFSAERLKGVDSTLKIQPAKLEDSAVYLCASSLDVGTSGRASHEQFFGPGTRLTVL.

J is TRBJ1-5 and V is TRBV27; 7 nucleotides agree with TRBD1. J was trimmed by 1 base and V by 6 bases; bases with no gene match: 6. The CDR3 consists of 15 residues. Germline CDR1 and CDR2: MNHEY and SMNVEV (reference sequence). The CDR3 nucleotides read TGTGCCAGCAGCAAGGACAGGACAAGCAATCAGCCCCAGCATTTT. Translation: CASSKDRTSNQPQHF.

This clone was observed once. V gene TRBV7-2 combines with J gene TRBJ2-7, with D maybe TRBD2 (6 bases). Germline CDR1 SGHTA, CDR2 FQGNSA. This CDR3 region has 15 residues. Trimming removed 1 base at V and 3 bases at J, with 13 bases between. The CDR3 loop reads CASSLGKGGCYEQYF. CDR3 coding DNA: TGTGCCAGCAGCTTAGGTAAGGGAGGATGCTACGAGCAGTACTTC. The whole variable domain, remainder taken from reference TRBV7-2 and TRBJ2-7, is GAGVSQSPSNKVTEKGKDVELRCDPISGHTALYWYRQSLGQGLEFLIYFQGNSAPDKSGLPSDRFSAERTGGSVSTLTIQRTQQEDSAVYLCASSLGKGGCYEQYFGPGTRLTVT.

This chain uses TRBV10-3 with TRBJ2-3; possible D gene TRBD1, 6 bases. This CDR3 is 14 amino acids long. V was shortened by 10 bases and J by 5 bases, with 19 bases between the two germline ends. Looked up from germline, CDR1 is ENHRY and CDR2 is SYGVKD. CDR3 DNA sequence: TGTGCCACCGCCGGGACAAAAAATTTAGATACGCAGTATTTT. Protein sequence: CATAGTKNLDTQYF.

The J gene is TRBJ2-1, the V gene TRBV4-3; 10 positions match TRBD2. With V trimmed by 6 bases and J by 10 bases, 24 bases remained unmatched. CDR3 size: 19 residues. Germline V gene sequence: CDR1 LGHNA, CDR2 YSLEER. CDR3 residues: CASSPKIASGRAPAHEQFF. The CDR3 nucleotides are TGCGCCAGCAGTCCAAAGATTGCAAGCGGGAGGGCGCCGGCCCACGAGCAGTTCTTC.

This clone was counted between two and nine times. The chain uses TRBV28 and TRBJ2-5; TRBD2 matches 7 bases. V lost 5 bases and J lost 4; bases outside the gene matches: 7. The germline CDR1 and CDR2 sequences are MDHEN and SYDVKM. CDR3 length: 14 amino acids. This CDR3 is CASSPPGEGETQYF. The CDR3 DNA reads as TGTGCCAGCAGTCCGCCGGGGGAGGGAGAGACCCAGTACTTC.

The chain couples TRBV28 to TRBJ2-4; D remains ambiguous. The CDR3 covers 13 residues. V was shortened by 3 bases and J by 3 bases, with 6 bases between the two germline ends. Germline V lookup: CDR1 MDHEN, CDR2 SYDVKM. CDR3 loop: CASSFASKNIQYF. The CDR3 DNA sequence: TGTGCCAGCAGTTTTGCCAGCAAAAACATTCAGTACTTC.

The chain couples TRBV6-6 to TRBJ1-5; D remains unclear. CDR1 is MNHNY and CDR2 is SVGAGI in the germline V gene (reference sequence). The CDR3 extends over 15 amino acids. Trimming removed 4 bases at V and 4 bases at J, with 14 bases between. This CDR3 is CASSSSGRLNQPQHF. CDR3 coding DNA: TGTGCCAGCAGTTCCAGCGGACGGCTAAATCAGCCCCAGCATTTT.

This chain connects TRBV7-8 to TRBJ1-5, with TRBD1 matching over 8 bases. CDR1 and CDR2 (germline): SGHVS, FQNEAQ. This CDR3 spans 16 amino acids. J was trimmed by 0 bases and V by 5 bases; bases with no gene match: 6. Here the CDR3 DNA reads TGTGCCAGCAGCGTGGGACAGGCCGATAGCAATCAGCCCCAGCATTTT. Translated: CASSVGQADSNQPQHF.

The chain employs TRBV7-6 and TRBJ2-7; 13 bases are a match to TRBD2. Germline V CDR1 and CDR2: SGHVS, FNYEAQ. There are 17 residues in the CDR3. V shed 1 base and J 5 bases; nucleotides not matched to a gene: 8. As DNA, the CDR3 is TGTGCCAGCAGCTTAGTGGGGACTAGCGGGATCTGGCACGAGCAGTACTTC. It translates to CASSLVGTSGIWHEQYF.

The chain is built from TRBV6-1 and TRBJ1-5; D is possibly TRBD1 (6 bases). The germline gives CDR1 MNHNS, CDR2 SASEGT. This CDR3 is built from 14 residues. Trimming took 2 bases from V and 3 from J, leaving 8 bases between them. The CDR3 reads CASSEQGLNQPQHF. CDR3 coding DNA: TGTGCCAGCAGTGAACAGGGGCTCAATCAGCCCCAGCATTTT.

The chain recombines TRBV25-1 with TRBJ2-7, with 12 bases that match TRBD2. The germline CDR1 and CDR2 sequences are MGHDK and SYGVNS. Trimming removed 0 bases from V and 6 bases from J; junction bases left unmatched: 9. The CDR3 consists of 17 residues. The CDR3 loop reads CASSEYETSGRSREQYF. In DNA, the CDR3 is TGTGCCAGCAGTGAATACGAGACTAGCGGGAGATCCCGCGAGCAGTACTTC.

The J gene is TRBJ1-1, the V gene TRBV11-2; 8 nucleotides line up with TRBD1. The germline gives CDR1 SGHAT, CDR2 FQNNGV. The CDR3 is made up of 15 amino acids. Germline trimming cut 0 bases from V and 1 base from J; bases unmatched to any gene: 1. The DNA of the CDR3 is TGTGCCAGCAGCTTAGAACAGGGGGGGAACACTGAAGCTTTCTTT. The encoded protein is CASSLEQGGNTEAFF.

The CDR3 coding sequence is TGTGCCAGCAGCTTAACGACAGGGTCCTACGAGCAGTACTTC. Translating gives CASSLTTGSYEQYF. V and J are TRBV11-1 and TRBJ2-7; 7 bases line up with TRBD1. The V and J ends lost 2 bases and 1 base, in that order; junction bases with no gene match: 2. This CDR3 comprises 14 residues. The germline V gene encodes CDR1 SGHAT and CDR2 FQDESV (reference sequence).

The rearrangement uses TRBV19 and TRBJ1-5, with 11 nucleotides matching TRBD1. The CDR3 totals 17 residues. Losses at the gene ends were 1 base for V and 8 bases for J; bases not matched to a gene: 10. Germline values: CDR1 LNHDA, CDR2 SQIVND (reference sequence). The CDR3 here is CASSIGWTGGQGEPQHF. CDR3 nucleotides: TGTGCCAGTAGTATAGGGTGGACAGGGGGCCAGGGGGAGCCCCAGCATTTT. Complete variable domain (other parts from reference TRBV19 and TRBJ1-5): DGGITQSPKYLFRKEGQNVTLSCEQNLNHDAMYWYRQDPGQGLRLIYYSQIVNDFQKGDIAEGYSVSREKKESFPLTVTSAQKNPTAFYLCASSIGWTGGQGEPQHFGDGTRLSIL.

The J gene is TRBJ2-7, the V gene TRBV4-3; the match to TRBD1 covers 9 bases. Germline V gives CDR1 LGHNA, CDR2 YSLEER. V lost 0 bases, J lost 6 bases, and 9 bases stayed unmatched. This CDR3 comprises 16 residues. The CDR3 DNA follows: TGCGCCAGCAGCCAAGAGAGGCGACAGGGGGTAGGCGAGCAGTACTTC. Protein sequence: CASSQERRQGVGEQYF.

The J gene is TRBJ2-7, the V gene TRBV15; TRBD1 matches at 12 bases. V dropped 9 bases and J dropped 2; count of bases not matched to a gene: 11. The CDR3 is made up of 16 amino acids. The germline CDR1 and CDR2 sequences are LNHNV and YYDKDF (reference sequence). The CDR3 nucleotides are TGTGCCACACTCCCGGGACAGGGGGCCCATCCCTACGAGCAGTACTTC. It encodes CATLPGQGAHPYEQYF.